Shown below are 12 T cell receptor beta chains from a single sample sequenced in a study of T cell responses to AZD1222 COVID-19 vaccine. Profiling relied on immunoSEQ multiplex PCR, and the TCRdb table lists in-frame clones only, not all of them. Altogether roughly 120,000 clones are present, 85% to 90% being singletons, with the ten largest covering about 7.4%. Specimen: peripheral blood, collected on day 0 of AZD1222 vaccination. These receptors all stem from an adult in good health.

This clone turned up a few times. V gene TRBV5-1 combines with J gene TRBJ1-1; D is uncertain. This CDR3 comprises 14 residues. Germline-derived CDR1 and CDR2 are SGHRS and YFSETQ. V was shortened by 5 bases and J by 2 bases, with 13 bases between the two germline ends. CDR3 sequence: CASRSTTPNTEAFF. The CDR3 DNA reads TGCGCCAGCAGGTCTACGACACCTAACACTGAAGCTTTCTTT.

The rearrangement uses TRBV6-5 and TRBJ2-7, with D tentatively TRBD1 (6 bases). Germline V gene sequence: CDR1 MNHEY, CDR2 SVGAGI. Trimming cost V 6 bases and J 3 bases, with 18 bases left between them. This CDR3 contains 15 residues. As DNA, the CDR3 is TGTGCCAGCAGCCCACCCCTAACAGGGCGCTACGAGCAGTACTTC. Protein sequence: CASSPPLTGRYEQYF.

The CDR3 nucleotides are TGCGCCAGCAGCCAACATTCACAGGGAAAGGACTCCTACGAGCAGTACTTC. Translated, it gives CASSQHSQGKDSYEQYF. The chain carries TRBV4-3 and TRBJ2-7; TRBD1 is a possible D gene (6 bases). The CDR3 is 17 amino acids. The germline gives CDR1 LGHNA, CDR2 YSLEER. Trimming cost V 2 bases and J 0 bases, with 17 bases left between them.

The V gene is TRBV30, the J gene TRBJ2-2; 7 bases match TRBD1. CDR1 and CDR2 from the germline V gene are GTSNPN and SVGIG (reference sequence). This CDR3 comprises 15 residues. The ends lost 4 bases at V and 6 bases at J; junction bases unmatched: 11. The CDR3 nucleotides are TGTGCCTGGAAGATCCCGACAGGGATGGCCGGGGAGCTGTTTTTT. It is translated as CAWKIPTGMAGELFF.

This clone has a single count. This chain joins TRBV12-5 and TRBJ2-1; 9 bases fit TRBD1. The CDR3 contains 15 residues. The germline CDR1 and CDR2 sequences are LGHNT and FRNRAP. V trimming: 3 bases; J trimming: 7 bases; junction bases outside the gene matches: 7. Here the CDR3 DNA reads TGTGCTAGTGGTTTTTGGACAGGGGAGGGTAATGAGCAGTTCTTC. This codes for CASGFWTGEGNEQFF. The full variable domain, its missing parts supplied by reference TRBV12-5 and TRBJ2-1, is DARVTQTPRHKVTEMGQEVTMRCQPILGHNTVFWYRQTMMQGLELLAYFRNRAPLDDSGMPKDRFSAEMPDATLATLKIQPSEPRDSAVYFCASGFWTGEGNEQFFGPGTRLTVL.

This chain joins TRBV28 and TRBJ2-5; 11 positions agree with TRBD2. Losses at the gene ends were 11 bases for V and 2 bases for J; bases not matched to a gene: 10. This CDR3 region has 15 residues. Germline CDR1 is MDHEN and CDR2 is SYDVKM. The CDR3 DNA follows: TGTGCCTGTTGCGATACTAGCGGGGGTCAAGAGACCCAGTACTTC. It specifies CACCDTSGGQETQYF.

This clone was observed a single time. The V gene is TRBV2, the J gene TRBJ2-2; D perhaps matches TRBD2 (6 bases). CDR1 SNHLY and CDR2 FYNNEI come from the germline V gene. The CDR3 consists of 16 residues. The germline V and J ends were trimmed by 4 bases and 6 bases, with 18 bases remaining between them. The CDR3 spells CASSVLMGTGAGELFF. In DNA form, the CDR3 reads TGTGCCAGCAGTGTTCTTATGGGGACGGGAGCCGGGGAGCTGTTTTTT. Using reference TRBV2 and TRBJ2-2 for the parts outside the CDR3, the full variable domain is EPEVTQTPSHQVTQMGQEVILRCVPISNHLYFYWYRQILGQKVEFLVSFYNNEISEKSEIFDDQFSVERPDGSNFTLKIRSTKLEDSAMYFCASSVLMGTGAGELFFGEGSRLTVL.

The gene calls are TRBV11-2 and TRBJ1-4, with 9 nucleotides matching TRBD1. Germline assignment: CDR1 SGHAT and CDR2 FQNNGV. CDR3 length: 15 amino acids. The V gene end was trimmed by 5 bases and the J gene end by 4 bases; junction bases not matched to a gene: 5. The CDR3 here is CASSLDRGVNEKLFF. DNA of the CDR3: TGTGCCAGCAGCCTCGACAGGGGGGTTAATGAAAAACTGTTTTTT.

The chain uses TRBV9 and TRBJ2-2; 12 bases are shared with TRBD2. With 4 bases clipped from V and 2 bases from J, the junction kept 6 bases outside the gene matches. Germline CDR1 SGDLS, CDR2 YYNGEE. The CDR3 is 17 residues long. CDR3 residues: CASSSRTSGTNTGELFF. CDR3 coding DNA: TGTGCCAGCAGCTCCCGGACTAGCGGGACCAACACCGGGGAGCTGTTTTTT.

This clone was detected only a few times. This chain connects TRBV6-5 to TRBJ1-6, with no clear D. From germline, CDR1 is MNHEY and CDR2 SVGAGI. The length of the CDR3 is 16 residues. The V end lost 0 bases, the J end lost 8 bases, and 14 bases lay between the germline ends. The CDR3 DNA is TGTGCCAGCAGTTACTCGATCTTGGCTGTCGATTCACCCCTCCACTTT. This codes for CASSYSILAVDSPLHF.

The DNA of the CDR3 is TGTGCCAGCAGTCGTACTAGCGGGACCTCCTACGAGCAGTACTTC. As protein: CASSRTSGTSYEQYF. The rearrangement links TRBV27 to TRBJ2-7; 10 bases are a match to TRBD2. Trimming removed 5 bases from V and 0 bases from J; junction bases left unmatched: 4. Germline CDR1 is MNHEY and CDR2 is SMNVEV (reference sequence). The CDR3 loop spans 15 amino acids.

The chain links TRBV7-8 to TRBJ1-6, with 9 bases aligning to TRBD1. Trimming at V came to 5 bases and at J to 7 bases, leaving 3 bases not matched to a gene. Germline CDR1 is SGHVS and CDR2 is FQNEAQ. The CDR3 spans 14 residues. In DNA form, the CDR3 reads TGTGCCAGCAGCACCGACAGGGGGAATTCACCCCTCCACTTT. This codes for CASSTDRGNSPLHF. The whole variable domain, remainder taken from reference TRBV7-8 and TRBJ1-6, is GAGVSQSPRYKVAKRGQDVALRCDPISGHVSLFWYQQALGQGPEFLTYFQNEAQLDKSGLPSDRFFAERPEGSVSTLKIQRTQQEDSAVYLCASSTDRGNSPLHFGNGTRLTVT.